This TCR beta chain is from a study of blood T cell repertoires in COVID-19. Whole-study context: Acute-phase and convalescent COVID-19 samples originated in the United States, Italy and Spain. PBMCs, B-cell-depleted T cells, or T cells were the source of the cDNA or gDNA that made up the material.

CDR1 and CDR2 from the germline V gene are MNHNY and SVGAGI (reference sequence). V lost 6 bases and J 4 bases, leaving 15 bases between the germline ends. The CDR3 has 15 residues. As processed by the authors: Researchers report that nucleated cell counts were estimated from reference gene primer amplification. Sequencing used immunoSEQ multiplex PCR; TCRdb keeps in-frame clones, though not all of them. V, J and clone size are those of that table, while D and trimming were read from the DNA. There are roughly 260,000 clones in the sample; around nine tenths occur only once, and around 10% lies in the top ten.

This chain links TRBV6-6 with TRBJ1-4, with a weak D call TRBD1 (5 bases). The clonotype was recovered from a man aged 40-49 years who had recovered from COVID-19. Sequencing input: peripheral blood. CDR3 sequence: CASRTGTGYNEKLFF. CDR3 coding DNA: TGTGCCAGCAGGACTGGGACTGGATATAATGAAAAACTGTTTTTT.